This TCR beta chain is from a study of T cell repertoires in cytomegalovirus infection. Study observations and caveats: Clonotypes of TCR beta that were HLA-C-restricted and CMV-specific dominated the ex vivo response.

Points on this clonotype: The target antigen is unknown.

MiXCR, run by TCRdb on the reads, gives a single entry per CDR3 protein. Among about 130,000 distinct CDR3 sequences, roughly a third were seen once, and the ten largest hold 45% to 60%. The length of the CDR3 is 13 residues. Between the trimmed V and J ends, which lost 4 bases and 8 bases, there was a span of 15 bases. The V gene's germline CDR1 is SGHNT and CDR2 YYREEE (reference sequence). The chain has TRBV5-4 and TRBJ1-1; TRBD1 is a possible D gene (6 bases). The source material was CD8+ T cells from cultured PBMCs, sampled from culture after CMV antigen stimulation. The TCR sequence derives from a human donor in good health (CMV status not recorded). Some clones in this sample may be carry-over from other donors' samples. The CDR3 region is CASSIQGWEEAFF. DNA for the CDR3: TGTGCCAGCAGCATCCAGGGGTGGGAGGAAGCTTTCTTT.